This passage covers 31 T cell receptor beta chains from one sample sequenced in a study of response to subunit inactivated influenza vaccine. Using its own MiXCR run on the RT-PCR reads, TCRdb lists one record per CDR3 protein. The sample has hundreds of thousands of distinct CDR3 sequences, more than 15% seen once. The sample consisted of PBMCs from blood, taken approximately 13 days after vaccination. The receptors were sampled from a man in his fifties who received an inactivated influenza vaccine.

V is TRBV5-1 and J is TRBJ2-3; D might be TRBD2 (6 bases). Trimming cost V 0 bases and J 3 bases, with 14 bases left between them. This CDR3 has 16 amino acids. The germline gives CDR1 SGHRS, CDR2 YFSETQ. The CDR3 sequence: CASSLAWGGRTDTQYF. CDR3 bases: TGCGCCAGCAGCTTGGCATGGGGAGGCAGGACAGATACGCAGTATTTT.

This clonotype came up a few times. V usage is TRBV28 and J usage is TRBJ2-7, with 8 bases matching TRBD2. J was trimmed by 1 base and V by 7 bases; bases with no gene match: 6. CDR3 length: 14 residues. Germline CDR1 and CDR2: MDHEN and SYDVKM. CDR3 loop: CASNPLAESYEQYF. The CDR3 DNA is TGTGCCAGCAATCCACTAGCGGAGTCCTACGAGCAGTACTTC.

This clonotype turned up a few times. V gene TRBV5-6 combines with J gene TRBJ2-3; possible D gene TRBD1, 6 bases. V was pared by 4 bases and J by 5 bases, with 11 bases between. CDR1 and CDR2 (germline): SGHDT, YYEEEE. The CDR3 is 13 amino acids. CDR3: CASSPGDRDTQYF. The CDR3 nucleotides read TGTGCCAGCAGCCCAGGGGATAGAGATACGCAGTATTTT.

This clonotype was seen more than once but under ten times. The chain links TRBV5-6 to TRBJ2-3; D is perhaps TRBD1 (5 bases). The CDR3 length is 15 residues. V lost 6 bases and J 0 bases, leaving 14 bases between the germline ends. Germline values: CDR1 SGHDT, CDR2 YYEEEE. CDR3 sequence: CASTRLRVSTDTQYF. The DNA of the CDR3 is TGTGCCAGCACAAGACTCAGGGTTAGCACAGATACGCAGTATTTT.

This chain joins TRBV4-2 and TRBJ2-1; 8 bases agree with TRBD1. CDR3 length: 13 amino acids. V lost 11 bases and J lost 3; bases outside the gene matches: 6. Germline V gene sequence: CDR1 LGHNA, CDR2 YNFKEQ. The CDR3 DNA follows: TGTGCCTCCGGACAGGGTAACTACAATGAGCAGTTCTTC. Translating it yields CASGQGNYNEQFF.

The rearrangement links TRBV14 to TRBJ2-1; TRBD2 is a possible D gene (5 bases). CDR3 size: 16 residues. Germline lookup yields CDR1 SGHDN and CDR2 FVKESK. Trimming removed 3 bases from V and 0 bases from J, with 12 bases in between. CDR3: CASSHRGPSSYNEQFF. CDR3 in DNA: TGTGCCAGCAGCCATAGAGGGCCCAGCTCCTACAATGAGCAGTTCTTC.

This chain connects TRBV4-3 to TRBJ2-1, with TRBD2 matching over 14 bases. V was clipped by 4 bases and J by 2 bases; unmatched bases: 4. The length of the CDR3 is 17 residues. Germline lookup yields CDR1 LGHNA and CDR2 YSLEER. The CDR3 region is CASSPSTSGRAYNEQFF. CDR3 in DNA: TGCGCCAGCAGCCCCTCGACTAGCGGGAGGGCCTACAATGAGCAGTTCTTC.

In its sample, this clonotype was seen a few times. This chain joins TRBV6-5 and TRBJ1-1; the D is unclear. CDR3 length equals 12 residues. Trimming stripped 2 bases from V and 8 bases from J, with 9 bases between. The germline V gene encodes CDR1 MNHEY and CDR2 SVGAGI. This CDR3 reads CASSYRGKEAFF. CDR3 DNA sequence: TGTGCCAGCAGTTACCGCGGTAAGGAAGCTTTCTTT.

The chain's CDR3 is CASSHLGTSEYNEQFF. DNA of the CDR3: TGCGCCAGCAGCCACCTCGGGACTAGCGAGTACAATGAGCAGTTCTTC. This rearrangement joins TRBV4-3 to TRBJ2-1, with 10 bases identical to TRBD2. CDR3 length equals 16 residues. Germline-derived CDR1 and CDR2 are LGHNA and YSLEER. The V segment lost 3 bases and the J segment 4 bases; nucleotides outside the gene matches: 6.

The chain has TRBV10-3 and TRBJ2-7, with 8 bases matching TRBD2. The germline gives CDR1 ENHRY, CDR2 SYGVKD. This CDR3 is 11 amino acids long. Unmatched junction bases numbered 5, after V lost 10 bases and J lost 6 bases. The CDR3 DNA sequence: TGTGCCACCTTAGCGGGGCGCGAGCAGTACTTC. Translating it yields CATLAGREQYF.

This clonotype was observed a few times. The chain carries TRBV20-1 and TRBJ2-7; D gene unclear. The V and J ends lost 3 bases and 0 bases respectively, with 15 bases between them. This CDR3 is 15 amino acids long. CDR1 and CDR2 (germline): DFQATT, SNEGSKA (reference sequence). DNA of the CDR3: TGCAGTGCTAGGGTCGCCGGGCCGTCCTCCTACGAGCAGTACTTC. The encoded protein is CSARVAGPSSYEQYF.

The chain links TRBV20-1 to TRBJ1-4; 7 positions match TRBD1. From germline, CDR1 is DFQATT and CDR2 SNEGSKA (reference sequence). This CDR3 contains 17 residues. J was trimmed by 1 base and V by 5 bases; bases with no gene match: 13. The CDR3 nucleotides read TGCAGTGCTTCACATTTCCCATACAGGGGAACTAATGAAAAACTGTTTTTT. Translated, it gives CSASHFPYRGTNEKLFF.

The V call is TRBV6-2 or TRBV6-3, the J call TRBJ2-5, with no clear D. The CDR3 contains 15 residues. V was trimmed by 8 bases and J by 3 bases, leaving 19 bases between them. Germline V lookup: CDR1 MNHEY, CDR2 SVGEGT. The CDR3: CASANRITVEETQYF. The CDR3 region has the DNA TGTGCCAGCGCGAACCGTATCACAGTTGAAGAGACCCAGTACTTC.

This clonotype was observed at least ten times. The CDR3 sequence is CASSLEAYNEKLFF. The CDR3 nucleotides are TGTGCCAGCAGCTTAGAGGCCTATAATGAAAAACTGTTTTTT. V and J are TRBV7-9 and TRBJ1-4; D is unclear. Germline V gene sequence: CDR1 SEHNR, CDR2 FQNEAQ (reference sequence). This CDR3 region has 14 residues. Trimming pared 1 base from V and 4 bases from J, leaving 7 bases between.

This clonotype was detected only a few times. The chain joins TRBV20-1 to TRBJ2-1; unclear D gene. This CDR3 contains 13 residues. The V end was cut by 3 bases, the J end by 4 bases, with 10 bases between. The germline V gene encodes CDR1 DFQATT and CDR2 SNEGSKA (reference sequence). The CDR3 loop reads CSASIPRYNEQFF. The CDR3 nucleotides read TGCAGTGCTAGTATCCCGAGATACAATGAGCAGTTCTTC.

CDR3 region: CASSSLYLVAFF. For the CDR3, the DNA is TGTGCCAGCAGTTCCTTATACTTAGTAGCTTTCTTT. The chain links TRBV12-3 or TRBV12-4 to TRBJ1-1; no clear D. The CDR3 is 12 amino acids. The V and J ends lost 4 bases and 10 bases respectively, with 13 bases between them.

The chain recombines TRBV12-3 or TRBV12-4 with TRBJ2-1; possible D gene TRBD1, 6 bases. Trimming pared 0 bases from V and 5 bases from J, leaving 17 bases between. The CDR3 totals 17 residues. The CDR3 is CASSLASWGQGNNEQFF. The CDR3 DNA reads TGTGCCAGCAGTTTAGCTTCGTGGGGGCAGGGGAACAATGAGCAGTTCTTC.

There are a few counts of this clonotype. This rearrangement joins TRBV3-1 to TRBJ1-4, with TRBD1 as a possible D gene (6 bases). Trimming left V 2 bases short and J 7 bases short, with 14 bases between. The CDR3 runs to 15 residues. The germline gives CDR1 LGHDT, CDR2 YNNKEL (reference sequence). The CDR3 reads CASSQIQGRSEKLFF. As DNA, the CDR3 is TGTGCCAGCAGCCAAATCCAGGGGAGGAGTGAAAAACTGTTTTTT.

This clonotype was recorded a few times. This rearrangement joins TRBV10-3 to TRBJ2-2; no firm D call. The CDR3 length is 13 residues. The germline V gene encodes CDR1 ENHRY and CDR2 SYGVKD. The V end lost 1 base, the J end lost 6 bases, and 6 bases lay between the germline ends. CDR3 sequence: CAISELGAGELFF. As DNA, the CDR3 is TGTGCCATCAGTGAGTTAGGAGCCGGGGAGCTGTTTTTT.

This clonotype came up a few times. The chain couples TRBV6-5 to TRBJ2-3; either TRBD1 or TRBD2 may fit D (6 bases each). Germline V gene data show CDR1 as MNHEY and CDR2 as SVGAGI. The CDR3 loop spans 16 amino acids. V was clipped by 4 bases and J by 4 bases, with 18 bases between them. The CDR3 sequence is CASSWGRGFRADTQYF. CDR3 sequence (DNA): TGTGCCAGCAGTTGGGGGCGGGGTTTTCGTGCAGATACGCAGTATTTT.

The chain couples TRBV15 to TRBJ2-5, with 12 bases identical to TRBD2. Germline V gene lookup returns CDR1 LNHNV and CDR2 YYDKDF (reference sequence). This CDR3 is 16 amino acids long. Losses at the gene ends were 2 bases for V and 4 bases for J; bases not matched to a gene: 5. For the CDR3, the DNA is TGTGCCACCAGCAGACTTCGACTAGCGGGAGTAGAGACCCAGTACTTC. The encoded protein is CATSRLRLAGVETQYF.

This clonotype has at least ten counts. The V and J genes are TRBV6-2 or TRBV6-3 and TRBJ2-7; no clear D gene. The V and J ends lost 7 bases and 0 bases respectively, with 13 bases between them. The CDR3 has 14 amino acids. Germline V gene sequence: CDR1 MNHEY, CDR2 SVGEGT. DNA for the CDR3: TGTGCCAGCATAAGAGGTGGCACCTCCTACGAGCAGTACTTC. This sequence encodes CASIRGGTSYEQYF.

This clonotype has just a few counts. V usage is TRBV11-2 and J usage is TRBJ2-5; unclear D gene. The V end was cut by 4 bases, the J end by 7 bases, with 16 bases between. CDR1 is SGHAT, CDR2 FQNNGV, per germline. This CDR3 is built from 14 residues. In nucleotides, the CDR3 is TGTGCCAGCAGCTCCCCTACACTGGGTGGGACCCAGTACTTC. It codes for CASSSPTLGGTQYF.

The V gene is TRBV2, the J gene TRBJ2-3; the match to TRBD2 covers 12 bases. Trimming removed 5 bases from V and 2 bases from J; junction bases left unmatched: 5. The CDR3 length is 16 residues. Germline-derived CDR1 and CDR2 are SNHLY and FYNNEI. The CDR3, as DNA: TGTGCCAGCAGTAGGACTAGCGGGGTATTCACAGATACGCAGTATTTT. Protein: CASSRTSGVFTDTQYF.

The chain has TRBV15 and TRBJ2-3; TRBD2 matches at 7 bases. The CDR3 extends over 15 amino acids. CDR1 and CDR2 (germline): LNHNV, YYDKDF (reference sequence). V was pared by 1 base and J by 3 bases, with 4 bases of the junction left unmatched. The CDR3 bases are TGTGCCACCAGCAGAGTTAGGCGGGGGACAGATACGCAGTATTTT. Translation: CATSRVRRGTDTQYF.

The CDR3 protein is CSARVTGVETQYF. The CDR3 bases are TGCAGTGCTAGAGTAACAGGGGTGGAGACCCAGTACTTC. The V and J genes are TRBV20-1 and TRBJ2-5, with 7 nucleotides matching TRBD1. The CDR3 runs to 13 residues. The germline V gene has CDR1 DFQATT and CDR2 SNEGSKA (reference sequence). V was pared by 1 base and J by 5 bases, with 4 bases of the junction left unmatched.

V usage is TRBV11-2 and J usage is TRBJ2-6, with D perhaps TRBD1 (5 bases). Germline CDR1 and CDR2: SGHAT and FQNNGV. The length of the CDR3 is 18 residues. The ends were cut back, 8 bases at V and 0 bases at J, with 20 bases in the middle. DNA for the CDR3: TGTGCCAGCCAAGTAAGGGGCGGCGCTCTCTCTGGGGCCAACGTCCTGACTTTC. It translates to CASQVRGGALSGANVLTF. Full variable domain (rest looked up from reference TRBV11-2 and TRBJ2-6): EAGVAQSPRYKIIEKRQSVAFWCNPISGHATLYWYQQILGQGPKLLIQFQNNGVVDDSQLPKDRFSAERLKGVDSTLKIQPAKLEDSAVYLCASQVRGGALSGANVLTFGAGSRLTVL.

The chain carries TRBV6-1 and TRBJ2-7, with unresolved D. Germline loops: CDR1 MNHNS, CDR2 SASEGT. V was trimmed by 6 bases and J by 2 bases, leaving 11 bases between them. The CDR3 length is 13 residues. CDR3 in DNA: TGTGCCAGCAGCCTTGACGGAACCTACGAGCAGTACTTC. Amino acids: CASSLDGTYEQYF.

The J gene is TRBJ2-7, the V gene TRBV9; D is uncertain. Trimming removed 7 bases at V and 4 bases at J, with 12 bases between. Per germline, CDR1 SGDLS and CDR2 YYNGEE. The CDR3 length is 12 residues. CDR3 bases: TGTGCCAGCTCAACCCTGGGATACGAGCAGTACTTC. Translation gives CASSTLGYEQYF. The full variable domain, completed using reference TRBV9 and TRBJ2-7, is DSGVTQTPKHLITATGQRVTLRCSPRSGDLSVYWYQQSLDQGLQFLIQYYNGEERAKGNILERFSAQQFPDLHSELNLSSLELGDSALYFCASSTLGYEQYFGPGTRLTVT.

This chain links TRBV2 with TRBJ1-5, with a tentative D call TRBD1 (6 bases). This CDR3 comprises 14 residues. Germline V gives CDR1 SNHLY, CDR2 FYNNEI. With 4 bases removed from V and 9 bases from J, the gap between germline ends came to 16 bases. CDR3: CASSAGAQAGPQHF. CDR3 DNA sequence: TGTGCCAGCAGTGCGGGGGCCCAGGCGGGGCCCCAGCATTTT. Full variable domain (missing parts from reference TRBV2 and TRBJ1-5): EPEVTQTPSHQVTQMGQEVILRCVPISNHLYFYWYRQILGQKVEFLVSFYNNEISEKSEIFDDQFSVERPDGSNFTLKIRSTKLEDSAMYFCASSAGAQAGPQHFGDGTRLSIL.

The V gene is TRBV19, the J gene TRBJ2-7; perhaps TRBD2 as D (5 bases). CDR1 is LNHDA and CDR2 is SQIVND in the germline V gene (reference sequence). This CDR3 has 15 residues. V lost 3 bases, J lost 4 bases, and 16 bases lay in between. The CDR3 loop is CASSIGGSISYEQYF. In DNA form, the CDR3 reads TGTGCCAGTAGTATCGGTGGGAGTATTTCGTACGAGCAGTACTTC.